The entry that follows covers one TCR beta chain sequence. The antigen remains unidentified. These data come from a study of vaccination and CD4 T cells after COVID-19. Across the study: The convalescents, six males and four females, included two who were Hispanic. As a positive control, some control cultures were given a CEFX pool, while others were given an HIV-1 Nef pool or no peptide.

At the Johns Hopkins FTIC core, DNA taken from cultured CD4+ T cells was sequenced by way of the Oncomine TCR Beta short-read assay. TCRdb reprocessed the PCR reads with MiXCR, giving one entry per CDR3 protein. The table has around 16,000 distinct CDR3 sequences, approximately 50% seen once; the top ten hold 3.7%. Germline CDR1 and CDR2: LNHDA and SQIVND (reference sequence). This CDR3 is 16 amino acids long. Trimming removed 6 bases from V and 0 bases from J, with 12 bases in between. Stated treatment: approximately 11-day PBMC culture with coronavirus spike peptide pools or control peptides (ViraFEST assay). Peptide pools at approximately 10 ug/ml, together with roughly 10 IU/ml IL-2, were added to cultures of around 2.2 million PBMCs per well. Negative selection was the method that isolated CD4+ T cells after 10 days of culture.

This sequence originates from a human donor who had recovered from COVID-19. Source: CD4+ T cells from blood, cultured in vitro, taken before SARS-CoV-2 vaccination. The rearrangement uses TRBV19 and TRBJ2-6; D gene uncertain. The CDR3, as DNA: TGTGCCAGTAGCCCTATTCGGAGCTCTGGGGCCAACGTCCTGACTTTC. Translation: CASSPIRSSGANVLTF.